Below, 8 T cell receptor beta chains from the same sample are listed, as sequenced in a study of blood T cell repertoires in COVID-19. Using immunoSEQ multiplex PCR, the repertoire was profiled, and TCRdb retains in-frame clones only, with some absent. The table lists some 250,000 clones, roughly 90% of them singletons, with about 2.2% in the top ten. Sequencing was performed on peripheral blood. These receptors were taken from a man younger than 45 who had recovered from COVID-19.

The chain carries TRBV7-2 and TRBJ1-4; maybe TRBD1 (6 bases). Germline loops: CDR1 SGHTA, CDR2 FQGNSA. V lost 5 bases and J 8 bases, leaving 15 bases between the germline ends. CDR3 length: 14 residues. CDR3 DNA sequence: TGTGCCAGCAGCCTCCGAGACAGGAGGGAAAAACTGTTTTTT. This gives the protein CASSLRDRREKLFF.

This rearrangement joins TRBV11-3 to TRBJ1-1; 7 positions agree with TRBD1. J lost 1 base, V lost 4 bases, and 12 bases had no gene match. The CDR3 is 17 amino acids. Per germline, CDR1 SGHNT and CDR2 YENEEA. CDR3 bases: TGTGCCAGCAGCTCTACTTACAGGGGCGCCGGGAACACTGAAGCTTTCTTT. It specifies CASSSTYRGAGNTEAFF.

This chain connects TRBV11-2 to TRBJ1-3; D call uncertain. The CDR3 covers 12 residues. V was clipped by 1 base and J by 7 bases, with 5 bases between them. Per the germline V gene, CDR1 is SGHAT and CDR2 is FQNNGV. The CDR3 DNA reads as TGTGCCAGCAGCTTAGCGGTGAACACCATATATTTT. This sequence encodes CASSLAVNTIYF.

This chain joins TRBV5-5 and TRBJ2-1; the D gene is possibly TRBD2 (6 bases). The V end was cut by 4 bases, the J end by 0 bases, with 20 bases between. The CDR3 loop spans 18 amino acids. Germline lookup yields CDR1 SGHKS and CDR2 YYEKEE (reference sequence). CDR3 protein: CASSPEGSSSFSYNEQFF. The CDR3 DNA is TGTGCCAGCAGCCCGGAGGGTAGCAGCTCCTTCTCCTACAATGAGCAGTTCTTC.

This chain connects TRBV4-1 to TRBJ2-2; the match to TRBD1 covers 7 bases. The CDR3 has 15 residues. The V and J ends lost 2 bases and 2 bases, in that order; junction bases with no gene match: 2. Germline V gene data show CDR1 as MGHRA and CDR2 as YSYEKL. CDR3 sequence reads: CASSQRQGNTGELFF. The CDR3 DNA reads as TGCGCCAGCAGCCAACGACAGGGCAACACCGGGGAGCTGTTTTTT.

V usage is TRBV19 and J usage is TRBJ2-2; 9 nucleotides align to TRBD1. J gave up 7 bases and V 7 bases, and 7 bases lay outside the gene matches. Germline V gives CDR1 LNHDA, CDR2 SQIVND (reference sequence). This CDR3 spans 14 amino acids. CDR3 residues: CASMKQGASGELFF. CDR3 DNA sequence: TGTGCCAGTATGAAACAGGGGGCAAGCGGGGAGCTGTTTTTT.

The chain combines TRBV18 with TRBJ2-2; D perhaps matches TRBD2 (5 bases). This CDR3 is 13 amino acids long. Germline assignment: CDR1 KGHSH and CDR2 LQKENI. Trimming removed 2 bases from V and 7 bases from J, with 8 bases in between. The CDR3 coding sequence is TGTGCCAGCTCACCAGTGAGGGACGGGGAGCTGTTTTTT. Its translation is CASSPVRDGELFF.

CDR3 sequence: CASSLGGLLFF. The CDR3 bases are TGTGCCAGCAGCTTAGGAGGGCTTCTGTTTTTT. This sequence joins TRBV7-6 and TRBJ1-4; D is uncertain. Germline-derived CDR1 and CDR2 are SGHVS and FNYEAQ. The CDR3 sequence is 11 residues long. Trimming removed 1 base from V and 14 bases from J, with 8 bases in between.